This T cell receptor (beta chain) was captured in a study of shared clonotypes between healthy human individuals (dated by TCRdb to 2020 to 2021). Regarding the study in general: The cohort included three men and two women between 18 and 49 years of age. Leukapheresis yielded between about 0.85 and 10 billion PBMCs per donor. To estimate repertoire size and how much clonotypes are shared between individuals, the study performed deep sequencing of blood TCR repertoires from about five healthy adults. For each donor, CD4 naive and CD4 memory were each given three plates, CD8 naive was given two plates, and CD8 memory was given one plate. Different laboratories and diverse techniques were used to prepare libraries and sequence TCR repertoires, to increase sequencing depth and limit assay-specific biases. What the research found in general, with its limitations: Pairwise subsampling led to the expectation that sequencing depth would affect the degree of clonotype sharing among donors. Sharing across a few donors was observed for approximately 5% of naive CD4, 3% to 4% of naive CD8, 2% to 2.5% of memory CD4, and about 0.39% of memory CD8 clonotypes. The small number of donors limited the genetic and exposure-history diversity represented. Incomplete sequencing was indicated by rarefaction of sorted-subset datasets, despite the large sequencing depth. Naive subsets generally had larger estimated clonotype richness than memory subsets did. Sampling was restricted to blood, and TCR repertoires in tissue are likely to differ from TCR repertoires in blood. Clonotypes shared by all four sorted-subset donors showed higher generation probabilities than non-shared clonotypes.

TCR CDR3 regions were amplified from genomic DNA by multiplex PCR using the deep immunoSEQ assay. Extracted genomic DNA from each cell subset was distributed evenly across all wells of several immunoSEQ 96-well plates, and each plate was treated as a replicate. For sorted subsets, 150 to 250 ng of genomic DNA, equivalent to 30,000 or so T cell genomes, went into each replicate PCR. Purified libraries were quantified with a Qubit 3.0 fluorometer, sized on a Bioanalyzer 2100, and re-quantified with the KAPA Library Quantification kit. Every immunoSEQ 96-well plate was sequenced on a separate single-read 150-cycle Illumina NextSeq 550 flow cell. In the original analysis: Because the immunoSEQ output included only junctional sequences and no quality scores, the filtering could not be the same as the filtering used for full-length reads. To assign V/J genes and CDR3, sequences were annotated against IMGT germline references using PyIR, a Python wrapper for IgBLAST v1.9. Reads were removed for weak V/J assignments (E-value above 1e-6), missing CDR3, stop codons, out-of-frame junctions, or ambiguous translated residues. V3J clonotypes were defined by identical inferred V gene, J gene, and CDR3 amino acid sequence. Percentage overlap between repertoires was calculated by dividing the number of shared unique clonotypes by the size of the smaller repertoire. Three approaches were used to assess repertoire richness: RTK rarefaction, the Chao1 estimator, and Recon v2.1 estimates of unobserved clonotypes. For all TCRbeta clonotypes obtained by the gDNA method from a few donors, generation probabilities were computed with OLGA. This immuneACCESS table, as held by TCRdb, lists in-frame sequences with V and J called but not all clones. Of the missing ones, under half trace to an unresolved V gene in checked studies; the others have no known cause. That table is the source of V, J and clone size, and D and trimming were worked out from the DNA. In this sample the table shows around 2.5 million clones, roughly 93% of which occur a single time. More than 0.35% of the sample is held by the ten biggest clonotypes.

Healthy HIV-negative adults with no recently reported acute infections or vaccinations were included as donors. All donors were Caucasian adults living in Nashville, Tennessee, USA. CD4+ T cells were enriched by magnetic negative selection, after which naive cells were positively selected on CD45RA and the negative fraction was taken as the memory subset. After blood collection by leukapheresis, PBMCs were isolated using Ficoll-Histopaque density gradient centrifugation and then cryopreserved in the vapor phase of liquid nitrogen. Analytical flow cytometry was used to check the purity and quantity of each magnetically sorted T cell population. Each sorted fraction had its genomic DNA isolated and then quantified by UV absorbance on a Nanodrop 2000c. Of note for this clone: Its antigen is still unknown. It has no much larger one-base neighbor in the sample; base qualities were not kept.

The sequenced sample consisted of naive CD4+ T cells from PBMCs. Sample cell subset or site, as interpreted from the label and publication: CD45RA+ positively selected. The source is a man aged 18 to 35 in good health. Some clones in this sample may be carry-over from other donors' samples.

The CDR3 region reads CSVVDMRNTGELFF. The nucleotide sequence reads as follows: TGCAGCGTTGTCGACATGCGGAACACCGGGGAGCTGTTTTTT. Recombination linked TRBV29-1 to TRBJ2-2; the D gene cannot be resolved reliably. The CDR1 and CDR2 encoded by the germline V gene are SQVTM and ANQGSEA. V and J lose 4 bases and 1 base, and a span of 10 bases separates them. There are 14 amino acids in the CDR3, from cysteine to phenylalanine inclusive. CDR3 DNA is the only sequence kept; it has 42 bases, read in frame from the first base.